Listed below are T cell receptor beta chains from one sample, sequenced in a study of shared clonotypes between healthy human individuals. Assay: immunoSEQ multiplex PCR; the TCRdb copy retains only in-frame clones and omits some. The repertoire holds millions of clones, with around 90% as singletons. The sequencing sample was made of naive CD4+ T cells sorted from blood. The origin of the receptors is a man between 18 and 29 years old in good health. The CDR3 runs from the conserved cysteine through the conserved F or W.

TRBV9 | CASSGTSGGYEKLFF
TRBV12-5 | CASGLPAGIISYGYTF
TRBV7-8 | CASSTTETQYF
TRBV5-1 | CASSSLTGGANTEAFF
TRBV4-1 | CASSLVGYNEQFF
TRBV18 | CASSAGQPALYNEQFF
TRBV5-6 | CASSSLQGRETQYF
TRBV19 | CASSTQVPSYEQYF
TRBV18 | CASSPPEGGLGNTIYF
TRBV28 | CASSRGGEKLFF
TRBV7-9 | CASRSSSGNTIYF
TRBV21-1 | CASSKEGRDTGELFF
TRBV27 | CASRFKTGARNQPQHF
TRBV7-6 | CASSLDRDIYEQYF
TRBV7-9 | CASSLYLGVNTIYF